This T cell receptor (beta chain) was obtained from a study of beta chain features in type 1 diabetes. The study's findings and limits: Researchers report that Type 1 diabetes patients had moderately but significantly shorter TCRB CDR3s across all four CD4+ subsets. Overrepresentation of cells with high TCR expression could result from cDNA sequencing.

Turning to this clone: What it recognizes is unknown.

The sequenced template was cDNA made from the entire isolated RNA. The average output of naive, central memory and regulatory T cell samples was about 3.57 million reads. Generated by immunoSEQ multiplex PCR, the TCRdb table keeps only in-frame clones and is missing some. In the table there are about 700,000 clones, 13% of which are singletons. The CDR3 has 8 amino acids. The germline V gene has CDR1 DFQATT and CDR2 SNEGSKA (reference sequence). The V gene lost 7 bases and the J gene lost 3 bases, with 0 bases spanning the gap. Sequenced: naive CD4+ T cells from blood. The TCR comes from a man in his late teens or twenties with type 1 diabetes. V usage is TRBV20-1 and J usage is TRBJ1-1; D call uncertain. The CDR3 DNA is TGCAGTGACACTGAAGCTTTCTTT. It encodes CSDTEAFF.